This T cell receptor (beta chain) was obtained from a study of T cell responses to AZD1222 COVID-19 vaccine. Whole-study findings and limits: Dominant CD4 TCR responses targeted spike regions 160-218 and 743-854.

The germline gives CDR1 SEHNR, CDR2 FQNEAQ (reference sequence). This CDR3 spans 16 amino acids. The V end was cut by 3 bases, the J end by 2 bases, with 14 bases between. TCRdb keeps only in-frame clones here, not all; method: immunoSEQ multiplex PCR. The sample consists of 170,000 or so clones, approximately 95% of them appearing once. A note on this clone: Its matching antigen is unknown.

Source: peripheral blood, taken 28 days after the second dose of the MenACWY control vaccine. This TCR came from an adult who received the MenACWY meningococcal vaccine as a control. The chain has TRBV7-9 and TRBJ2-1; possible D gene TRBD2, 6 bases. In nucleotides, the CDR3 is TGTGCCAGCAGCTTGAGGAGGGGTCCTACCTACAATGAGCAGTTCTTC. Encoded protein: CASSLRRGPTYNEQFF. Full variable domain (remainder filled in from reference TRBV7-9 and TRBJ2-1): DTGVSQNPRHKITKRGQNVTFRCDPISEHNRLYWYRQTLGQGPEFLTYFQNEAQLEKSRLLSDRFSAERPKGSFSTLEIQRTEQGDSAMYLCASSLRRGPTYNEQFFGPGTRLTVL.